This T cell receptor (beta chain) comes out of a study of tumor-infiltrating lymphocytes in primary liver carcinoma. Overall study: Subjects consisted of male and female patients aged 30 to 69 years.

Total RNA amounting to approximately 460 ng was the source from which TCR beta cDNA was made with a constant-region primer. Slightly modified ARM-PCR with three nested multiplex PCR rounds yielded TCR beta libraries. Each of the first two PCR rounds ran approximately 9 cycles with TRBV1-TRBV30 forward and C-beta reverse primers. TCRdb fed the multiplex PCR reads into MiXCR, producing one record per CDR3 protein. The sample includes about 66,000 distinct CDR3 sequences, approximately 74% of them seen just once. In the case of this clonotype: At one boundary the junction diverges from the germline segment, which might be a read error.

Taking about 17-31 mg of unsorted bulk tissue, the authors co-extracted RNA and DNA. Chronic HBV infection, which was untreated, was present in the patients. CDR1 and CDR2 (germline): SGHDN, FVKESK. The CDR3 runs to 16 residues. The TCR sequence derives from a middle-aged man with primary liver carcinoma and hepatitis B virus infection. The chain combines TRBV14 with TRBJ2-2; maybe TRBD2 (5 bases). Sequencing was carried out using liver tumor tissue from sampling region 4. The sample's subset: tumor region T4, right-lateral pole. The CDR3 spells CASSRDPVGTAGELLF. As DNA, the CDR3 is TGTGCCAGCAGCCGAGATCCGGTGGGAACGGCCGGGGAGCTGCTTTTT. Full variable domain (remainder filled in from reference TRBV14 and TRBJ2-2): EAGVTQFPSHSVIEKGQTVTLRCDPISGHDNLYWYRRVMGKEIKFLLHFVKESKQDESGMPNNRFLAERTGGTYSTLKVQPAELEDSGVYFCASSRDPVGTAGELLFGEGSRLTVL.